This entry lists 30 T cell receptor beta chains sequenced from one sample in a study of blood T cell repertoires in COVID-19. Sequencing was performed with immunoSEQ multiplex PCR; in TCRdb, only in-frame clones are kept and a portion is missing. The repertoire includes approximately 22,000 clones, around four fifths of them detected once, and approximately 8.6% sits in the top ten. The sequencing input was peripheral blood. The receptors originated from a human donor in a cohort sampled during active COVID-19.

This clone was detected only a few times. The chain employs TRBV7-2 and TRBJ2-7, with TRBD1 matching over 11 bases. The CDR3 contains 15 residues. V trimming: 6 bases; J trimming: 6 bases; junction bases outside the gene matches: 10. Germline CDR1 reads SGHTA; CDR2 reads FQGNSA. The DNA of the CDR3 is TGTGCCAGCAGTCACACTGTCGGACAGGGGGCCGAGCAGTACTTC. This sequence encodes CASSHTVGQGAEQYF.

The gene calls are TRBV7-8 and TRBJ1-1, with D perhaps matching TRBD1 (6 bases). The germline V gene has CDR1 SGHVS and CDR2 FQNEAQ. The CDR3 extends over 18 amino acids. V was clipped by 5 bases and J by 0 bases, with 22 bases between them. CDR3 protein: CASSHPRDTGFMNTEAFF. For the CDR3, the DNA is TGTGCCAGCAGCCATCCTCGGGACACTGGATTTATGAACACTGAAGCTTTCTTT. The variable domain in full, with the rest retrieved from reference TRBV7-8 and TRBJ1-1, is GAGVSQSPRYKVAKRGQDVALRCDPISGHVSLFWYQQALGQGPEFLTYFQNEAQLDKSGLPSDRFFAERPEGSVSTLKIQRTQQEDSAVYLCASSHPRDTGFMNTEAFFGQGTRLTVV.

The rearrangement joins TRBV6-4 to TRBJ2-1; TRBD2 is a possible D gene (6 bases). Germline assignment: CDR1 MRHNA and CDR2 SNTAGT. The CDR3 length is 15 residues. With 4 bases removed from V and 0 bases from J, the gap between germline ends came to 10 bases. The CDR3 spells CASSAVGGSYNEQFF. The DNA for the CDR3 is TGTGCCAGCAGTGCCGTGGGGGGCTCCTACAATGAGCAGTTCTTC.

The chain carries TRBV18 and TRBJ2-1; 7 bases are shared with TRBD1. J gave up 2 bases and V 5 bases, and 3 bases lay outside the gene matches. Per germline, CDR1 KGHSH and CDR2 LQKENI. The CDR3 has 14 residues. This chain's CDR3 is CASSEGTAYNEQFF. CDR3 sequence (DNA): TGTGCCAGCTCAGAGGGGACAGCCTACAATGAGCAGTTCTTC. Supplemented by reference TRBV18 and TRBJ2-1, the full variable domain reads NAGVMQNPRHLVRRRGQEARLRCSPMKGHSHVYWYRQLPEEGLKFMVYLQKENIIDESGMPKERFSAEFPKEGPSILRIQQVVRGDSAAYFCASSEGTAYNEQFFGPGTRLTVL.

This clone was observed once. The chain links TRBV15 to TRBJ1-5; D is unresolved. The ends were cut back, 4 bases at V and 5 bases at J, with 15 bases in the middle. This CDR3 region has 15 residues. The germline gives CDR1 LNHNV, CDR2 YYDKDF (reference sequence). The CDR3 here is CATSKTRSTYQPQHF. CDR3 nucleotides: TGTGCCACCAGCAAGACGAGGAGTACGTATCAGCCCCAGCATTTT.

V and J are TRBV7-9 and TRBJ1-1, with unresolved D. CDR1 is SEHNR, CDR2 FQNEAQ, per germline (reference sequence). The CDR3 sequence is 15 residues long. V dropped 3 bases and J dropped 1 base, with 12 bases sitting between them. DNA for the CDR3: TGTGCCAGCAGCTTGGAGGGCCCTCGGAACACTGAAGCTTTCTTT. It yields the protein CASSLEGPRNTEAFF.

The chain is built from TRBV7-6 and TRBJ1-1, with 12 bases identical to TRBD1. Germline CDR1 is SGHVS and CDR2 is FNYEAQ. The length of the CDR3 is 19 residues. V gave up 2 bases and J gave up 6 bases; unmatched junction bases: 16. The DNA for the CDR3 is TGTGCCAGCAGCTTACAAGGTCCAGGGGACAGGGGGCTACGACCTGAAGCTTTCTTT. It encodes CASSLQGPGDRGLRPEAFF.

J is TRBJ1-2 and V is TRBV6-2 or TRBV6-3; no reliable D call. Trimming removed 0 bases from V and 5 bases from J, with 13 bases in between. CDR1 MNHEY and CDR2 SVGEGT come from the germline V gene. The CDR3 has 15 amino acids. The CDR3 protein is CASSYSEGVGYGYTF. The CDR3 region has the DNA TGTGCCAGCAGTTACTCGGAGGGAGTCGGATATGGCTACACCTTC.

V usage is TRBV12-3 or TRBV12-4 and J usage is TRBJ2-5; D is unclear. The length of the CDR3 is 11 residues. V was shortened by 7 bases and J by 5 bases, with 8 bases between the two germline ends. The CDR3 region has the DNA TGTGCCAGCACGCGGTCGGAGACCCAGTACTTC. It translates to CASTRSETQYF.

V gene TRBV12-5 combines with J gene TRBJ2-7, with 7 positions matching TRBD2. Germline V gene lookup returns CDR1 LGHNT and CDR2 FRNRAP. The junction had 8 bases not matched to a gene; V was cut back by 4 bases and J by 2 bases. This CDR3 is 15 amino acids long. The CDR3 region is CASGSGFAGAYEQYF. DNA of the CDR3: TGTGCTAGTGGTTCGGGGTTTGCGGGGGCCTACGAGCAGTACTTC.

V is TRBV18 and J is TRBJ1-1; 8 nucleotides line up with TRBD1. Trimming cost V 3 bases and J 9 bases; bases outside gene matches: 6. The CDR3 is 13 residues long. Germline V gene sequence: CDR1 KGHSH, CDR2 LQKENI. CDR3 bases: TGTGCCAGCTCACCGCGGGGACAGGCCCAAGCTTTCTTT. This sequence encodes CASSPRGQAQAFF.

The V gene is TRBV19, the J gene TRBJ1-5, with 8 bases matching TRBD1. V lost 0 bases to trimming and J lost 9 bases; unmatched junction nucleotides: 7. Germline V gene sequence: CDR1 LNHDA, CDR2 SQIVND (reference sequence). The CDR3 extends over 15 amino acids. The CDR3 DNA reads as TGTGCCAGTAGTATAGACCGCAGACAGGGGTTGCCCCAGCATTTT. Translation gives CASSIDRRQGLPQHF.

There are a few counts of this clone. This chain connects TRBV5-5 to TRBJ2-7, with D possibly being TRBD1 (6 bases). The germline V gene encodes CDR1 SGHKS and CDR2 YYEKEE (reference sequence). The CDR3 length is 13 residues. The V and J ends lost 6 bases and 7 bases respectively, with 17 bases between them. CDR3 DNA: TGTGCCAGCACGTTACAGGGAACTCAAGAGCAGTACTTC. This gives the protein CASTLQGTQEQYF.

The CDR3 nucleotides are TGCGCCAGCAGCCAAGATTCGGTGAGGGCAGCCGCCTACGAGCAGTACTTC. This gives the protein CASSQDSVRAAAYEQYF. The chain has TRBV4-3 and TRBJ2-7; possible D gene TRBD2, 5 bases. Germline CDR1 and CDR2: LGHNA and YSLEER. Trimming shortened V by 0 bases and J by 2 bases, and 17 bases separated the two germline ends. The CDR3 loop spans 17 amino acids.

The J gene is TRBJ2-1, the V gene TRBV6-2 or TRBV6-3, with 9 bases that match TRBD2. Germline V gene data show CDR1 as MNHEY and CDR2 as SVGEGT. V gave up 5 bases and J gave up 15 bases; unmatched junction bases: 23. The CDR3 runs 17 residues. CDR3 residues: CASSLHPLEAGGPRWFF. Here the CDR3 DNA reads TGTGCCAGCAGTCTCCACCCCTTAGAAGCGGGGGGCCCTCGGTGGTTCTTC.

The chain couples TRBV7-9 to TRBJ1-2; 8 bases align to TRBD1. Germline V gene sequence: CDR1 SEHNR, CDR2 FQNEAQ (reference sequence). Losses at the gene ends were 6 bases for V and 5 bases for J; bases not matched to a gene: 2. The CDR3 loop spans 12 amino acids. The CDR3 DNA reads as TGTGCCAGCAGTCAGGGGGCTTATGGCTACACCTTC. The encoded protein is CASSQGAYGYTF.

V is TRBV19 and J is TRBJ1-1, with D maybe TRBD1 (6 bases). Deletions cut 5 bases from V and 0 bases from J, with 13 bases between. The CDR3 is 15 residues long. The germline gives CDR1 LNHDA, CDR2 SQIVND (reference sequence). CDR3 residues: CASSAQWGLNTEAFF. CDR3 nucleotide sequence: TGTGCCAGTAGTGCACAATGGGGGCTGAACACTGAAGCTTTCTTT.

The CDR3 sequence is CSASGEGPANYGYTF. The CDR3 DNA reads TGCAGTGCTAGTGGGGAGGGACCGGCAAACTATGGCTACACCTTC. This rearrangement joins TRBV20-1 to TRBJ1-2, with D maybe TRBD1 (5 bases). The V gene lost 3 bases and the J gene lost 2 bases, with 16 bases spanning the gap. The V gene's germline CDR1 is DFQATT and CDR2 SNEGSKA (reference sequence). This CDR3 spans 15 amino acids.

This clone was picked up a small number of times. The CDR3 loop reads CASSLVGGNLNSPLHF. The CDR3 coding sequence is TGTGCCAGCAGCTTAGTAGGGGGCAATCTAAATTCACCCCTCCACTTT. This chain joins TRBV7-9 and TRBJ1-6; 7 nucleotides align to TRBD1. From germline, CDR1 is SEHNR and CDR2 FQNEAQ (reference sequence). The V and J ends lost 1 base and 7 bases, in that order; junction bases with no gene match: 7. This CDR3 is built from 16 residues.

CDR3 sequence reads: CASSPDRDYGYTF. The CDR3 DNA sequence: TGTGCCAGTAGTCCGGACAGGGACTATGGCTACACCTTC. This chain links TRBV19 with TRBJ1-2, with 8 bases that match TRBD1. V lost 5 bases to trimming and J lost 3 bases; unmatched junction nucleotides: 2. Germline CDR1 is LNHDA and CDR2 is SQIVND (reference sequence). The CDR3 loop spans 13 amino acids. The full variable domain, in which reference TRBV19 and TRBJ1-2 provide the parts outside the CDR3, is DGGITQSPKYLFRKEGQNVTLSCEQNLNHDAMYWYRQDPGQGLRLIYYSQIVNDFQKGDIAEGYSVSREKKESFPLTVTSAQKNPTAFYLCASSPDRDYGYTFGSGTRLTVV.

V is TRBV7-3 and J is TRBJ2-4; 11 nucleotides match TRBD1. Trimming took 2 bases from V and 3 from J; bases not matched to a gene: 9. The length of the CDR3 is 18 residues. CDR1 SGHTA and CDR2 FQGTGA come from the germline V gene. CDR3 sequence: CASSLLPGTGGSKNIQYF. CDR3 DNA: TGTGCCAGCAGCTTACTACCCGGGACAGGGGGAAGCAAAAACATTCAGTACTTC.

The CDR3 DNA reads TGTGCCAGCAGTCCCGGAGACGAGCAGTACTTC. Residues: CASSPGDEQYF. This rearrangement joins TRBV27 to TRBJ2-7; D unclear. Germline CDR1 reads MNHEY; CDR2 reads SMNVEV (reference sequence). This CDR3 spans 11 amino acids. V was pared by 5 bases and J by 5 bases, with 7 bases between.

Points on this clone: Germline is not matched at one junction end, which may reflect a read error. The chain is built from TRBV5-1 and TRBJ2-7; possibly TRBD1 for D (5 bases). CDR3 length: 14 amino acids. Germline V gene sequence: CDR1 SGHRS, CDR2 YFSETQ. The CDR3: CATSRTGAPYEQYF. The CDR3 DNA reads TGCGCCACCAGCAGAACAGGCGCTCCCTACGAGCAGTACTTC.

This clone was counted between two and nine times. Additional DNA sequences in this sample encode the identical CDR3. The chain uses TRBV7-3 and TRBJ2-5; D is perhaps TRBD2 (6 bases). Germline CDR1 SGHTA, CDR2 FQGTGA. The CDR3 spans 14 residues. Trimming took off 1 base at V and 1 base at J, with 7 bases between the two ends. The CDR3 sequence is CASSLMGGQETQYF. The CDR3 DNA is TGTGCCAGCAGCTTAATGGGGGGCCAAGAGACCCAGTACTTC.

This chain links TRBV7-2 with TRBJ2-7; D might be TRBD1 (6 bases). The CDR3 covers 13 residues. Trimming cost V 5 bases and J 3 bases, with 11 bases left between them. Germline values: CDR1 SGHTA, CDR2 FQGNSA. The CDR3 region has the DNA TGTGCCAGCAGCCCCGGACAGCACTACGAGCAGTACTTC. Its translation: CASSPGQHYEQYF.

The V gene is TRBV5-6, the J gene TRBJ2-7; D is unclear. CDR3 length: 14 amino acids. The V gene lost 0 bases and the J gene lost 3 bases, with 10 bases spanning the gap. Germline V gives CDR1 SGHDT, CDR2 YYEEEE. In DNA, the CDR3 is TGTGCCAGCAGCTTGGAGCTAGATTTCTACGAGCAGTACTTC. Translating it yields CASSLELDFYEQYF.

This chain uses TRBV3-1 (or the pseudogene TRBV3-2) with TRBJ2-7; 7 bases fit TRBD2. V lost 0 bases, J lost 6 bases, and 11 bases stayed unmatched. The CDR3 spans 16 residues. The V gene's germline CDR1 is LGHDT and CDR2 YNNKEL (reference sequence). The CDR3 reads CASSQEGAGAGPEQYF. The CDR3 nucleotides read TGTGCCAGCAGCCAAGAAGGGGCGGGAGCCGGCCCCGAGCAGTACTTC.

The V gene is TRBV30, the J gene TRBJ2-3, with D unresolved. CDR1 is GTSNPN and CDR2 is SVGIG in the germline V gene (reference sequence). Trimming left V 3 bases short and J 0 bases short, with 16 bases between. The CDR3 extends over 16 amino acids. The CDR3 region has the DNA TGTGCCTGGAGGAGGAGAGACTGGATTAGCACAGATACGCAGTATTTT. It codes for CAWRRRDWISTDTQYF.

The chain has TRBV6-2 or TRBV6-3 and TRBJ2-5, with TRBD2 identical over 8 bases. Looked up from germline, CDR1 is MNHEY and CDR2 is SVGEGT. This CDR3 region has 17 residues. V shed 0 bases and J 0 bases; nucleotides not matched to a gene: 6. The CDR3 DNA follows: TGTGCCAGCAGTTACTCCACGGGAGGGATCGACCAAGAGACCCAGTACTTC. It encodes CASSYSTGGIDQETQYF.

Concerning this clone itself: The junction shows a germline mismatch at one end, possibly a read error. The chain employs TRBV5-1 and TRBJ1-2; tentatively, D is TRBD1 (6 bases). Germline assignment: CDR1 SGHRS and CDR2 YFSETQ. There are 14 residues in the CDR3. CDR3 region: CASGLDPGVAGYTF. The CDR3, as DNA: TGCGCCAGCGGCTTGGACCCAGGGGTGGCTGGCTACACCTTC.